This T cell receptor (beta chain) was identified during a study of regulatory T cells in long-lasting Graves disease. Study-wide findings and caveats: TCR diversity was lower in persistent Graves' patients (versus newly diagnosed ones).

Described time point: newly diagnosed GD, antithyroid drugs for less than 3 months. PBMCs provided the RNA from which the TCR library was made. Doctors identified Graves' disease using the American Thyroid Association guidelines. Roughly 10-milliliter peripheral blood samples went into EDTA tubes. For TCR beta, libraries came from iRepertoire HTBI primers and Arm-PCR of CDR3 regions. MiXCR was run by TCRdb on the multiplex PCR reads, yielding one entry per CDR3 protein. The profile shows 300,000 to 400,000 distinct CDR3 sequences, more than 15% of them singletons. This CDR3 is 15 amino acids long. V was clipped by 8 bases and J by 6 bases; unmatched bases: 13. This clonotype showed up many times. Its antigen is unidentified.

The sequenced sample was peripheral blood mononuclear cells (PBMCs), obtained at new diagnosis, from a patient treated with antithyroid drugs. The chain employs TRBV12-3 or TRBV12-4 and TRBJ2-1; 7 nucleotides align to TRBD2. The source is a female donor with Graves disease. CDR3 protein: CASCSGQWGGNEQFF. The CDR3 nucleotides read TGTGCCAGCTGCAGCGGTCAATGGGGGGGCAATGAGCAGTTCTTC.